These 20 T cell receptor beta chains share one sample of origin, sequenced in a study of T cell repertoires in cytomegalovirus infection. Their specific antigens are unknown. Via MiXCR, TCRdb re-called the reads, giving one row per CDR3 protein. The sample includes roughly 730,000 distinct CDR3 sequences, roughly 30% of them seen just once. Source: cultured PBMCs, taken from culture after CMV antigen stimulation. All receptors come from a human donor in good health (CMV status not recorded). Some clones in this sample may be carry-over from other donors' samples.

J is TRBJ2-1 and V is TRBV11-2, with 8 bases aligning to TRBD1. J lost 3 bases, V lost 7 bases, and 5 bases had no gene match. The CDR3 loop spans 14 amino acids. CDR1 SGHAT and CDR2 FQNNGV come from the germline V gene. Written as DNA, the CDR3 is TGTGCCAGCACCAGGGGGCAGGACTACAATGAGCAGTTCTTC. Translated, it gives CASTRGQDYNEQFF.

This chain joins TRBV20-1 and TRBJ2-3; possible D gene TRBD2, 6 bases. Per the germline V gene, CDR1 is DFQATT and CDR2 is SNEGSKA (reference sequence). V shed 0 bases and J shed 0 bases, with 10 bases lying between them. The CDR3 is 15 amino acids. In DNA, the CDR3 is TGCAGTGCTAGAGATGCGGGGACTAGCACAGATACGCAGTATTTT. Translating it yields CSARDAGTSTDTQYF.

The rearrangement joins TRBV27 to TRBJ1-2; a weak D match, TRBD1 (6 bases). CDR1 and CDR2 from the germline V gene are MNHEY and SMNVEV (reference sequence). This CDR3 spans 11 amino acids. Trimming pared 5 bases from V and 7 bases from J, leaving 8 bases between. CDR3 DNA: TGTGCCAGCAGTGGAGGGGGTGGCTACACCTTC. This codes for CASSGGGGYTF.

This clonotype was recorded a few times. The CDR3: CASSRSSGARYEQYF. The CDR3 DNA sequence: TGTGCCAGCAGTCGATCTTCGGGGGCGCGGTACGAGCAGTACTTC. This chain links TRBV12-3 or TRBV12-4 with TRBJ2-7, with D perhaps TRBD1 or TRBD2 (6 bases each). V lost 5 bases to trimming and J lost 4 bases, with 18 bases between them. The CDR3 has 15 residues.

The sample holds many counts of this clonotype. The chain recombines TRBV7-2 with TRBJ2-3, with D unresolved. The CDR3 covers 16 residues. Germline CDR1 reads SGHTA; CDR2 reads FQGNSA. V was shortened by 3 bases and J by 0 bases, with 13 bases between the two germline ends. In nucleotides, the CDR3 is TGTGCCAGCAGCTTCTCTACCTTACTTAGCACAGATACGCAGTATTTT. This gives the protein CASSFSTLLSTDTQYF.

The V gene is TRBV5-4, the J gene TRBJ2-5; 8 positions match TRBD2. CDR1 is SGHNT, CDR2 YYREEE, per germline (reference sequence). CDR3 size: 16 residues. V was clipped by 7 bases and J by 2 bases; unmatched bases: 13. The CDR3: CASQLDGGAGQETQYF. The CDR3 DNA reads as TGTGCCAGCCAGCTTGACGGGGGGGCGGGGCAAGAGACCCAGTACTTC.

The genes are TRBV19 and TRBJ2-1, with no clear D. Per germline, CDR1 LNHDA and CDR2 SQIVND (reference sequence). V lost 4 bases, J lost 7 bases, and 17 bases lay in between. The CDR3 is made up of 15 amino acids. This CDR3 reads CASSRGGSYENEQFF. DNA of the CDR3: TGTGCCAGTAGTAGAGGTGGGTCCTATGAGAATGAGCAGTTCTTC.

This chain joins TRBV15 and TRBJ2-3; 8 nucleotides line up with TRBD2. This CDR3 is 14 amino acids long. Germline V gives CDR1 LNHNV, CDR2 YYDKDF (reference sequence). Trimming at V came to 7 bases and at J to 2 bases, leaving 5 bases not matched to a gene. The CDR3 DNA reads TGTGCCACCAACGGGGGGGCCTCCACAGATACGCAGTATTTT. This sequence encodes CATNGGASTDTQYF.

This clonotype was counted a few times. This chain joins TRBV7-2 and TRBJ2-3; 11 bases align to TRBD2. Unmatched junction bases numbered 10, after V lost 3 bases and J lost 5 bases. CDR3 size: 17 residues. CDR1 and CDR2 from the germline V gene are SGHTA and FQGNSA. CDR3 protein: CASSFSSATSGEDTQYF. CDR3 DNA sequence: TGTGCCAGCAGCTTTTCTTCTGCGACTAGCGGGGAAGATACGCAGTATTTT.

This chain joins TRBV11-2 and TRBJ2-5; no definite D call. This CDR3 is built from 15 residues. Germline V gene sequence: CDR1 SGHAT, CDR2 FQNNGV. V was shortened by 0 bases and J by 2 bases, with 10 bases between the two germline ends. The DNA for the CDR3 is TGTGCCAGCAGCTTAGATCACTGGGGTCAAGAGACCCAGTACTTC. As protein: CASSLDHWGQETQYF.

The chain employs TRBV4-1 and TRBJ2-7; 7 bases fit TRBD1. The CDR3 totals 15 residues. CDR1 MGHRA and CDR2 YSYEKL come from the germline V gene. V lost 2 bases to trimming and J lost 2 bases; unmatched junction nucleotides: 6. CDR3: CASSQKTDRTYEQYF. In DNA, the CDR3 is TGCGCCAGCAGCCAAAAGACGGACAGGACCTACGAGCAGTACTTC.

This clonotype turned up a few times. The V gene is TRBV12-3 or TRBV12-4, the J gene TRBJ1-1, with D perhaps matching TRBD1 (6 bases). Trimming stripped 5 bases from V and 4 bases from J, with 14 bases between. The CDR3 loop spans 14 amino acids. Written as DNA, the CDR3 is TGTGCCAGCAGTACAACAGGGACCTCCACTGAAGCTTTCTTT. This codes for CASSTTGTSTEAFF.

V usage is TRBV5-4 and J usage is TRBJ1-3; no reliable D call. The ends were cut back, 4 bases at V and 0 bases at J, with 11 bases in the middle. The germline CDR1 and CDR2 sequences are SGHNT and YYREEE (reference sequence). This CDR3 is built from 15 residues. The CDR3 is CASSRDTDSGNTIYF. CDR3 in DNA: TGTGCCAGCAGCCGCGACACCGACTCTGGAAACACCATATATTTT.

V is TRBV7-6 and J is TRBJ2-6; D is uncertain. This CDR3 has 14 amino acids. Trimming cost V 4 bases and J 0 bases, with 4 bases left between them. Germline V gene data show CDR1 as SGHVS and CDR2 as FNYEAQ. CDR3 sequence reads: CASSWNSGANVLTF. CDR3 nucleotide sequence: TGTGCCAGCAGCTGGAACTCTGGGGCCAACGTCCTGACTTTC.

In this sample, this clonotype turned up a few times. V and J are TRBV12-3 or TRBV12-4 and TRBJ2-7; 9 nucleotides align to TRBD1. Losses at the gene ends were 5 bases for V and 6 bases for J; bases not matched to a gene: 8. The CDR3 is made up of 14 amino acids. The CDR3 coding sequence is TGTGCCAGCAGTCCATGGGACAGGGCTGGCGAGCAGTACTTC. Residues: CASSPWDRAGEQYF.

In this sample, this clonotype turned up a few times. The chain's CDR3 is CASSLRRLAYEQYF. In DNA, the CDR3 is TGTGCCAGCAGCTTAAGACGTCTGGCTTACGAGCAGTACTTC. The chain couples TRBV7-8 to TRBJ2-7; D call uncertain. The CDR3 length is 14 residues. Germline values: CDR1 SGHVS, CDR2 FQNEAQ. V shed 2 bases and J shed 4 bases, with 12 bases lying between them.

This chain links TRBV2 with TRBJ1-5; 8 bases match TRBD1. Trimming at V came to 6 bases and at J to 4 bases, leaving 5 bases not matched to a gene. CDR1 is SNHLY, CDR2 FYNNEI, per germline. The CDR3 sequence is 14 residues long. For the CDR3, the DNA is TGTGCCAGCAGGGTGGACAGGGTGAATCAGCCCCAGCATTTT. Translation: CASRVDRVNQPQHF.

This clonotype appeared many times. This rearrangement joins TRBV11-2 to TRBJ2-5; TRBD1 might be the D (5 bases). The CDR3 is made up of 13 amino acids. Germline lookup yields CDR1 SGHAT and CDR2 FQNNGV. Trimming removed 3 bases from V and 1 base from J, with 6 bases in between. CDR3 in amino acids: CASSLDIQETQYF. In DNA, the CDR3 is TGTGCCAGCAGCTTGGACATCCAAGAGACCCAGTACTTC.

This rearrangement joins TRBV20-1 to TRBJ1-5, with 7 nucleotides matching TRBD1. From germline, CDR1 is DFQATT and CDR2 SNEGSKA (reference sequence). Losses at the gene ends were 0 bases for V and 3 bases for J; bases not matched to a gene: 5. This CDR3 is 15 amino acids long. The CDR3 loop is CSARDTGTANQPQHF. The CDR3 DNA follows: TGCAGTGCTAGAGATACCGGGACAGCCAATCAGCCCCAGCATTTT.

This clonotype was seen only a few times. This sequence joins TRBV18 and TRBJ2-1; 8 bases agree with TRBD2. The CDR3 contains 16 residues. Germline trimming cut 3 bases from V and 8 bases from J; bases unmatched to any gene: 12. Germline values: CDR1 KGHSH, CDR2 LQKENI. The CDR3 sequence: CASSPDNGRAWYEQFF. CDR3 DNA sequence: TGTGCCAGCTCACCGGATAACGGGAGGGCTTGGTATGAGCAGTTCTTC.